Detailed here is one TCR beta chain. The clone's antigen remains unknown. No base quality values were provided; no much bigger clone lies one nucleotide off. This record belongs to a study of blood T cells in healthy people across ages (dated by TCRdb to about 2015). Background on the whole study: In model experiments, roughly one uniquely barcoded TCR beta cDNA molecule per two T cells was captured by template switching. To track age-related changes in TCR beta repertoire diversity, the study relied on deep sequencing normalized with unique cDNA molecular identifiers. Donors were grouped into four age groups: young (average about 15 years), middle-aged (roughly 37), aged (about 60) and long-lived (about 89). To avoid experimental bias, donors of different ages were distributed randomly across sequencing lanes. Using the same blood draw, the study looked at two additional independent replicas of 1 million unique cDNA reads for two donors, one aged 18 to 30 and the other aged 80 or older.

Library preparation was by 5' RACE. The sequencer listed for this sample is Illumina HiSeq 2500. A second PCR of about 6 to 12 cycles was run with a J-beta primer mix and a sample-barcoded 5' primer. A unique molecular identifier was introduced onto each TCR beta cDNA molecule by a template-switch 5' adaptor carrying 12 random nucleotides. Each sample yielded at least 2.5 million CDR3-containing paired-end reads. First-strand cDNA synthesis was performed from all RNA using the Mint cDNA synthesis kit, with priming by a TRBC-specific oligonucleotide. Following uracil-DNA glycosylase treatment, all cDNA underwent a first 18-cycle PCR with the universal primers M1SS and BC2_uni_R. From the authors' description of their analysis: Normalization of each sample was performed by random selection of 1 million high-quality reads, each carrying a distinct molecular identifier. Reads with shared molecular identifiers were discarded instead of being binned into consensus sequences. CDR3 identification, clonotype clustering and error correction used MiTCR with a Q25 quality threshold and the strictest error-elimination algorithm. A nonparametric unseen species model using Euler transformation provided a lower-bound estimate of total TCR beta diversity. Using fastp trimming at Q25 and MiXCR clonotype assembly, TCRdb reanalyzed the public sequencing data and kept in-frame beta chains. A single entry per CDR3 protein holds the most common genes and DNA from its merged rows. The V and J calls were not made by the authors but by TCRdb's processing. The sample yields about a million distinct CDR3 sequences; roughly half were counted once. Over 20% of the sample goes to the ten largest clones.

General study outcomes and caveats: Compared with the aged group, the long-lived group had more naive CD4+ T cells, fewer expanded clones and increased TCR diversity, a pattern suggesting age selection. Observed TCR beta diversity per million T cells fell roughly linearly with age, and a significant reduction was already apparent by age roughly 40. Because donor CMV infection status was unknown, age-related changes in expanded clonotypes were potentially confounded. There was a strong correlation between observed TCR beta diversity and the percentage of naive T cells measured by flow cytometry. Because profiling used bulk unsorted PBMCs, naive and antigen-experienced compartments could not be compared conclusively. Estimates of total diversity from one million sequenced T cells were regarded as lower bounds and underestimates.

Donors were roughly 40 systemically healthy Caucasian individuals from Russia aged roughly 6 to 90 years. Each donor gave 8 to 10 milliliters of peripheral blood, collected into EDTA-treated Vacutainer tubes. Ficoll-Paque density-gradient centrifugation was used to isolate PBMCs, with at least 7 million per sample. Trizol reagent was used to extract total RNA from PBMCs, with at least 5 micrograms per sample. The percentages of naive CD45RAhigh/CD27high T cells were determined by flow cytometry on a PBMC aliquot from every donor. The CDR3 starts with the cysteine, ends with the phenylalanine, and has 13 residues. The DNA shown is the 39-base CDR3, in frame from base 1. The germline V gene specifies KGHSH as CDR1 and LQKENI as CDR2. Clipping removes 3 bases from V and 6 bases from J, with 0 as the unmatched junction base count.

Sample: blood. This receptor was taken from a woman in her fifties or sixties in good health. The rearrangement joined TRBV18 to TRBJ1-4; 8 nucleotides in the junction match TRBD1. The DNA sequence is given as TGTGCCAGCTCACCGGGACAGGATGAAAAACTGTTTTTT. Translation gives CASSPGQDEKLFF.